The T cell receptor (beta chain) described here comes from a study of blood T cell repertoires in COVID-19 (dated by TCRdb to about 2020). At the level of the whole study: Samples covering the acute and convalescent phases of COVID-19 were provided by collaborators in the United States, Italy and Spain. Deeply sampled blood TCRbeta repertoires from subjects exposed to, actively infected with, or recovered from COVID-19 were included in the dataset. Nearly every sample came with metadata listing a de-identified subject ID, COVID-19 status, age in years and sex. Samples were obtained from the ongoing ImmuneRACE study (first 160 participants) and from some 1,300 subjects provided by 6 global collaborators. A freely available public database, intended as a resource for researchers studying the immune response to SARS-CoV-2, is where the repertoires were released. The prospective study material was composed of cDNA or gDNA derived from T cells, B-cell-depleted T cells, or PBMCs. Where available, HLA class I and class II types were obtained from metadata supplied by the sample provider rather than from assay-based typing. Overall results and qualifications from the work: Clinical and demographic metadata were provided uncurated, with the amount varying by source and participant.

Including cysteine and phenylalanine, the CDR3 has 16 amino acids. Left in the record is the CDR3 DNA by itself, 48 bases read in frame from the first base. V is pruned by 3 bases and J by 2 bases, leaving 4 bases of the junction without a gene match. As encoded in the germline V gene, CDR1 is SGHTS while CDR2 is YDEGEE. TCRbeta CDR3 regions were amplified from genomic DNA by means of the immunoSEQ Assay, a bias-controlled multiplex PCR. As for how the authors treated the data: The number of nucleated cells in each sample was estimated by amplification of reference gene primers within the assay. To quantify the absolute abundance of each unique TCRbeta CDR3 rearrangement, sequence reads were collapsed and filtered. For each sample, productive Simpson clonality was calculated as the square root of Simpson's diversity index across productive rearrangements. TCRdb took over this immuneACCESS table, retaining in-frame rearrangements with V and J assigned. Such tables are incomplete; in checked studies, under half of the missing clones stem from an unresolved V gene, and the remainder is unexplained. V, J and clone size reflect that table, while D and trimming were determined from the DNA. In this sample the table shows around 100,000 clones, about 89% of which occur a single time. Of the sample, about 4.5% falls within the top ten clones.

Turning to this clone: Its antigen is not yet known. No base quality values were provided; no much bigger clone lies one nucleotide off.

Whole blood was collected in K2EDTA tubes by collaborating institutions according to the institutions' own protocols. Collaborator samples were shipped for TCRbeta analysis as frozen whole blood, isolated PBMCs, or DNA extracted from either sample type. Here the chain combines TRBV5-8 and TRBJ2-7; 14 central bases correspond to TRBD2. This TCR was recovered from a man in his forties with acute or convalescent COVID-19. Sequencing was carried out using peripheral blood. The CDR3 region has the sequence CASSWGLAGATYEQYF. The bases read TGTGCCAGCAGCTGGGGACTAGCGGGAGCCACCTACGAGCAGTACTTC. The CDR3 plus the reference TRBV5-8 and TRBJ2-7 genes for the other parts give the full variable domain: EAGVTQSPTHLIKTRGQQATLRCSPISGHTSVYWYQQALGLGLQFLLWYDEGEERNRGNFPPRFSGRQFPNYSSELNVNALELEDSALYLCASSWGLAGATYEQYFGPGTRLTVT.